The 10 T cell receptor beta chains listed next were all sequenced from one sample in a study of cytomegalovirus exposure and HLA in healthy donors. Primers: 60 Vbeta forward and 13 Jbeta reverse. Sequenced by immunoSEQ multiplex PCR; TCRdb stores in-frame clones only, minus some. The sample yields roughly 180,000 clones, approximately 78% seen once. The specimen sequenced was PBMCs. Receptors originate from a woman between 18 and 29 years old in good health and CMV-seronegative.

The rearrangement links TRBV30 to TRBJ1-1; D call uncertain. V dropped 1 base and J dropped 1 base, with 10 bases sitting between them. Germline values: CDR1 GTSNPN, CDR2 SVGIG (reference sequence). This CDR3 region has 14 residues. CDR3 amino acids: CAWSGAATNTEAFF. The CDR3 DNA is TGTGCCTGGAGTGGAGCGGCTACGAACACTGAAGCTTTCTTT.

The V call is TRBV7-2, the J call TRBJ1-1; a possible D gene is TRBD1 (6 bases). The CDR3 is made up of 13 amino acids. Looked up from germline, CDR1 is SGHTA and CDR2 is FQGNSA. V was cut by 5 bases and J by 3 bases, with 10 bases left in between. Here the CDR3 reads CASSLDSHTEAFF. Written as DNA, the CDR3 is TGTGCCAGCAGCCTGGACAGCCACACTGAAGCTTTCTTT.

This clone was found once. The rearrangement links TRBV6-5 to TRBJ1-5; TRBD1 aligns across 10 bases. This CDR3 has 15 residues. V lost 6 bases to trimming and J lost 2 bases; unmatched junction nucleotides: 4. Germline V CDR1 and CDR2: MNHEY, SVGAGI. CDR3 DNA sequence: TGTGCCAGCAGCCAGGGGACAGGGGGCAATCAGCCCCAGCATTTT. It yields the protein CASSQGTGGNQPQHF.

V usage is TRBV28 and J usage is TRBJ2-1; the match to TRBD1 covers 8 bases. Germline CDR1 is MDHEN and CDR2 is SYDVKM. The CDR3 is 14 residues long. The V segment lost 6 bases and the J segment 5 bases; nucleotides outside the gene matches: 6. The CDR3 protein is CASSDHRGNNEQFF. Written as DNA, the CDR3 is TGTGCCAGCAGCGACCACAGGGGGAACAATGAGCAGTTCTTC.

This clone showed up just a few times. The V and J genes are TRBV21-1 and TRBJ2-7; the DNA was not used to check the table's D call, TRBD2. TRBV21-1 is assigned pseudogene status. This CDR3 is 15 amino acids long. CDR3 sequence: CASSKDSRDPYEQYF. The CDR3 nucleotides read TGTGCCAGCAGCAAAGACTCTAGAGATCCCTACGAGCAGTACTTC.

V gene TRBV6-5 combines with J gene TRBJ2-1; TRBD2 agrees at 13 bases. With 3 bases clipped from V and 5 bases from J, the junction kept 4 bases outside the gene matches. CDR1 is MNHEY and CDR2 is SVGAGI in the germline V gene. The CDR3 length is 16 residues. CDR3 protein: CASSYIGLAGDNEQFF. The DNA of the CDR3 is TGTGCCAGCAGTTATATAGGACTAGCGGGAGACAATGAGCAGTTCTTC.

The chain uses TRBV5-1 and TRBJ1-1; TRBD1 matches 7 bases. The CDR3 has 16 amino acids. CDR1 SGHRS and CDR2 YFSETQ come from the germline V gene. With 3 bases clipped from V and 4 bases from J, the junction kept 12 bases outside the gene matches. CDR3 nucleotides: TGCGCCAGCAGCTACCGACAGGGAGGAGATGGCACTGAAGCTTTCTTT. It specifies CASSYRQGGDGTEAFF.

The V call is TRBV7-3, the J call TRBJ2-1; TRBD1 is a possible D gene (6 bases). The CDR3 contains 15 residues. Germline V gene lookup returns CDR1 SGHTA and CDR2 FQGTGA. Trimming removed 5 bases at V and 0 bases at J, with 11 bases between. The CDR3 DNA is TGTGCCAGCAGCGTTGACAGGAGCTCCTACAATGAGCAGTTCTTC. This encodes CASSVDRSSYNEQFF.

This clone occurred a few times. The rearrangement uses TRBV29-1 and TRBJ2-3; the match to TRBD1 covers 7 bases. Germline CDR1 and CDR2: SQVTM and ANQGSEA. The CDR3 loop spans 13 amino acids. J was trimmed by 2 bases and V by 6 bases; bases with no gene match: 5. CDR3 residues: CSVTGRTTDTQYF. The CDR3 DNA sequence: TGCAGCGTGACAGGGAGAACCACAGATACGCAGTATTTT.

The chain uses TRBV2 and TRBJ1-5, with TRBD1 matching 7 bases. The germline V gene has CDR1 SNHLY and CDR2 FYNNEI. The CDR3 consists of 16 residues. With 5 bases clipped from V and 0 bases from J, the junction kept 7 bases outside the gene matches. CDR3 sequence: CASSQRAGGSNQPQHF. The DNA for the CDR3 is TGTGCCAGCAGTCAGAGGGCAGGGGGTAGCAATCAGCCCCAGCATTTT.